These 18 T cell receptor beta chains were all obtained from the same sample, sequenced in a study of T-cell reconstitution after alpha-beta-depleted transplantation in children. Points from the study as a whole: The authors attributed T-cell counts and diversity one year after transplant mostly to newly produced T cells.

The antigens for these receptors are not known. A TCRbeta library incorporating unique molecular identifiers was prepared. Each CDR3 protein is one row after TCRdb ran MiXCR on the PCR reads. The sample shows around 300,000 distinct CDR3 sequences, 7.5% to 9% of them seen only once. The sequencing here drew on peripheral blood, taken 360 days after TCRalphabeta/CD19-depleted stem cell transplant. The origin of the receptors is a female patient between 2 and 15 years old who had a stem cell transplant for Fanconi anemia, so the T cells may come from the graft donor.

This clonotype occurred many times. The chain carries TRBV27 and TRBJ1-1, with D possibly matching TRBD1 (5 bases). Germline lookup yields CDR1 MNHEY and CDR2 SMNVEV (reference sequence). With 3 bases removed from V and 0 bases from J, the gap between germline ends came to 14 bases. This CDR3 comprises 16 residues. Here the CDR3 reads CASSFTLDRLNTEAFF. The CDR3 DNA reads TGTGCCAGCAGTTTTACCTTAGACAGACTGAACACTGAAGCTTTCTTT.

The genes are TRBV9 and TRBJ2-5; possibly TRBD2 for D (6 bases). Germline V gene sequence: CDR1 SGDLS, CDR2 YYNGEE. With 3 bases removed from V and 4 bases from J, the gap between germline ends came to 16 bases. The CDR3 contains 15 residues. CDR3 amino acids: CASSAFSGPLETQYF. CDR3 nucleotides: TGTGCCAGCAGCGCCTTTAGCGGACCCCTAGAGACCCAGTACTTC.

This clonotype was counted at least ten times. The chain couples TRBV20-1 to TRBJ2-2; no reliable D call. Trimming removed 3 bases at V and 1 base at J, with 3 bases between. In germline, CDR1 is DFQATT, CDR2 SNEGSKA (reference sequence). The CDR3 runs to 12 residues. CDR3 DNA: TGCAGTGCTAGCAGGAACACCGGGGAGCTGTTTTTT. Its translation is CSASRNTGELFF.

This clonotype was observed many times. V gene TRBV10-3 combines with J gene TRBJ2-1; 10 bases align to TRBD2. The V and J ends lost 6 bases and 0 bases, in that order; junction bases with no gene match: 14. The CDR3 runs to 19 residues. Per germline, CDR1 ENHRY and CDR2 SYGVKD. The CDR3 is CAISPVRTSGLSSYNEQFF. The DNA of the CDR3 is TGTGCCATCAGCCCCGTGAGGACTAGCGGACTCTCCTCCTACAATGAGCAGTTCTTC.

This clonotype has only a few counts. V gene TRBV2 combines with J gene TRBJ2-1; a weak D match, TRBD1 (6 bases). Between the trimmed V and J ends, which lost 7 bases and 0 bases, there was a span of 16 bases. The CDR3 consists of 16 residues. The germline gives CDR1 SNHLY, CDR2 FYNNEI. The CDR3 sequence: CASTGGTFISYNEQFF. The CDR3, as DNA: TGTGCCAGCACCGGTGGGACATTCATCTCCTACAATGAGCAGTTCTTC.

The genes are TRBV6-1 and TRBJ1-1, with 8 bases matching TRBD1. Germline V gives CDR1 MNHNS, CDR2 SASEGT. The V gene end was trimmed by 7 bases and the J gene end by 5 bases; junction bases not matched to a gene: 9. This CDR3 is 14 amino acids long. The CDR3 sequence is CASKNRGIGTEAFF. CDR3 sequence (DNA): TGTGCCAGCAAAAACAGGGGGATCGGGACTGAAGCTTTCTTT.

This clonotype was observed at least ten times. The rearrangement links TRBV20-1 to TRBJ2-5, with 11 bases matching TRBD1. V gave up 3 bases and J gave up 7 bases; unmatched junction bases: 10. Germline CDR1 and CDR2: DFQATT and SNEGSKA (reference sequence). CDR3 length: 15 residues. CDR3 coding DNA: TGCAGTGCTAGGCCGGACAGGGGGCGGGAAGCGACCCAGTACTTC. Its protein is CSARPDRGREATQYF.

This CDR3 reads CASSQVTGQGTGELFF. DNA for the CDR3: TGTGCCAGCAGCCAAGTTACGGGACAGGGAACCGGGGAGCTGTTTTTT. The chain recombines TRBV3-1 with TRBJ2-2, with 9 bases fitting TRBD1. The CDR3 is 16 amino acids. V shed 1 base, J shed 5 bases, and the junction held 5 bases outside the gene matches. Germline V gene data show CDR1 as LGHDT and CDR2 as YNNKEL (reference sequence). The complete variable domain, with remaining parts taken from reference TRBV3-1 and TRBJ2-2, reads DTAVSQTPKYLVTQMGNDKSIKCEQNLGHDTMYWYKQDSKKFLKIMFSYNNKELIINETVPNRFSPKSPDKAHLNLHINSLELGDSAVYFCASSQVTGQGTGELFFGEGSRLTVL.

At least ten counts were recorded for this clonotype. Here the CDR3 reads CASSLGYARTGGGYEQYF. In DNA form, the CDR3 reads TGCGCCAGCAGCTTGGGCTATGCCCGAACAGGGGGCGGGTACGAGCAGTACTTC. The chain uses TRBV5-1 and TRBJ2-7; 9 bases line up with TRBD1. J was trimmed by 4 bases and V by 0 bases; bases with no gene match: 14. This CDR3 spans 18 amino acids. Per the germline V gene, CDR1 is SGHRS and CDR2 is YFSETQ.

A remark on this clonotype: A much larger clone lies a single base off, so this may be a read error. The chain employs TRBV5-1 and TRBJ2-5; no definite D call. The CDR3 totals 17 residues. V was clipped by 0 bases and J by 3 bases, with 18 bases between them. CDR1 SGHRS and CDR2 YFSETQ come from the germline V gene. This CDR3 reads CASSLGAPRKYKETQYF. In nucleotides, the CDR3 is TGCGCCAGCAGCTTGGGTGCTCCCCGAAAGTACAAAGAGACCCAGTACTTC.

This clonotype was counted ten times or more. The chain joins TRBV12-3 or TRBV12-4 to TRBJ1-2; 7 bases fit TRBD1. The V and J ends lost 5 bases and 5 bases, in that order; junction bases with no gene match: 5. The CDR3 length is 13 residues. The CDR3 reads CASSHDRVYGYTF. CDR3 nucleotides: TGTGCCAGCAGTCACGACAGGGTGTATGGCTACACCTTC.

The chain has TRBV6-2 or TRBV6-3 and TRBJ2-3, with no clear D. CDR3 length equals 13 residues. Trimming cost V 8 bases and J 0 bases, with 9 bases left between them. The V gene's germline CDR1 is MNHEY and CDR2 SVGEGT. The CDR3 region is CASDRTSTDTQYF. The DNA of the CDR3 is TGTGCCAGCGATAGAACCAGCACAGATACGCAGTATTTT.

This clonotype has ten or more counts. The chain has TRBV20-1 and TRBJ2-1; D gene ambiguous. The CDR3 spans 16 residues. Per germline, CDR1 DFQATT and CDR2 SNEGSKA (reference sequence). CDR3 sequence reads: CSASQPRPSSYNEQFF. The DNA of the CDR3 is TGCAGCGCCAGCCAACCTCGACCCAGCTCCTACAATGAGCAGTTCTTC.

This clonotype has only a few counts. The chain carries TRBV5-8 and TRBJ2-5; no clear D gene. V was shortened by 2 bases and J by 5 bases, with 10 bases between the two germline ends. The CDR3 loop spans 13 amino acids. Germline V gene data show CDR1 as SGHTS and CDR2 as YDEGEE. CDR3 DNA sequence: TGTGCCAGCAGCTTTAATGTGGTGGAGACCCAGTACTTC. This gives the protein CASSFNVVETQYF.

At least ten counts were recorded for this clonotype. The CDR3 here is CSAREMARGIKNIQYF. In DNA, the CDR3 is TGCAGTGCTAGAGAAATGGCCAGGGGGATCAAAAACATTCAGTACTTC. V usage is TRBV20-1 and J usage is TRBJ2-4, with 7 bases aligning to TRBD1. The CDR3 has 16 amino acids. V lost 0 bases, J lost 3 bases, and 8 bases stayed unmatched. Germline loops: CDR1 DFQATT, CDR2 SNEGSKA (reference sequence).

The rearrangement joins TRBV6-1 to TRBJ2-7; weak D call: TRBD1 (5 bases). Germline-derived CDR1 and CDR2 are MNHNS and SASEGT. V was trimmed by 7 bases and J by 0 bases, leaving 13 bases between them. This CDR3 region has 14 residues. For the CDR3, the DNA is TGTGCCAGCAAGACAGACCACGTCTCCTACGAGCAGTACTTC. Its translation: CASKTDHVSYEQYF.

V usage is TRBV10-3 and J usage is TRBJ2-3, with 8 bases identical to TRBD2. J gave up 1 base and V 3 bases, and 6 bases lay outside the gene matches. The CDR3 is 16 residues long. CDR1 is ENHRY, CDR2 SYGVKD, per germline. The CDR3: CAISERGGVGTDTQYF. The CDR3 DNA sequence: TGTGCCATCAGTGAACGGGGGGGGGTAGGCACAGATACGCAGTATTTT.

This clonotype appeared a few times. The J gene is TRBJ2-1, the V gene TRBV28, with D perhaps assigned TRBD1 or TRBD2 (5 bases each). Germline V gene sequence: CDR1 MDHEN, CDR2 SYDVKM. V lost 5 bases and J 10 bases, leaving 24 bases between the germline ends. The CDR3 covers 16 residues. The CDR3 reads CASSPPNGLGTGEQFF. CDR3 nucleotides: TGTGCCAGCAGTCCCCCCAATGGGTTGGGGACGGGCGAGCAGTTCTTC.